The 21 T cell receptor beta chains listed next were all sequenced from one sample in a study of blood T cell repertoires in COVID-19. Some clones are missing from TCRdb's copy, which holds only in-frame ones; the method was immunoSEQ multiplex PCR. The sample has 250,000 to 350,000 clones; approximately 88% are singletons. Sequenced: peripheral blood. Receptors were obtained from a woman between 45 and 65 years old with active or convalescent COVID-19.

This chain uses TRBV27 with TRBJ2-3; 7 positions match TRBD2. CDR3 size: 18 residues. J was trimmed by 2 bases and V by 3 bases; bases with no gene match: 14. CDR1 and CDR2 from the germline V gene are MNHEY and SMNVEV (reference sequence). The CDR3 here is CASSFGRLGRPVTDTQYF. In DNA, the CDR3 is TGTGCCAGCAGTTTCGGCAGGCTCGGGAGGCCCGTCACAGATACGCAGTATTTT.

J is TRBJ1-5 and V is TRBV5-6; 8 nucleotides match TRBD1. Per germline, CDR1 SGHDT and CDR2 YYEEEE. This CDR3 has 14 amino acids. The ends lost 4 bases at V and 7 bases at J; junction bases unmatched: 7. The CDR3 DNA sequence: TGTGCCAGCAGCCACAGGACAGGGAGCCAGCCCCAGCATTTT. This gives the protein CASSHRTGSQPQHF.

Concerning this clone itself: This CDR3 is also generated by other DNA sequences in the sample. This chain joins TRBV9 and TRBJ2-3; D gene unclear. CDR1 is SGDLS and CDR2 is YYNGEE in the germline V gene. The CDR3 extends over 13 amino acids. The ends were cut back, 0 bases at V and 5 bases at J, with 7 bases in the middle. The CDR3 loop reads CASSVVPGDTQYF. In DNA, the CDR3 is TGTGCCAGCAGCGTAGTGCCCGGAGATACGCAGTATTTT.

V is TRBV5-1 and J is TRBJ2-1; 8 bases map to TRBD1. CDR1 and CDR2 (germline): SGHRS, YFSETQ. The CDR3 consists of 17 residues. V lost 4 bases and J lost 0; bases outside the gene matches: 9. In nucleotides, the CDR3 is TGCGCCAGCAGCGCCGACAGGGGACGACGCTCCTACAATGAGCAGTTCTTC. Its protein product is CASSADRGRRSYNEQFF.

The chain is built from TRBV29-1 and TRBJ1-1; 8 bases agree with TRBD1. The trim removed 6 bases at V and 5 bases at J, leaving 14 bases unmatched. This CDR3 is 15 amino acids long. The germline gives CDR1 SQVTM, CDR2 ANQGSEA. The CDR3 DNA follows: TGCAGCGTGGAAAACCCTAACAGGGGGAGGACTGAAGCTTTCTTT. Amino acid sequence: CSVENPNRGRTEAFF.

The chain has TRBV2 and TRBJ1-5; TRBD1 aligns across 12 bases. J gave up 6 bases and V 5 bases, and 26 bases lay outside the gene matches. Germline V gives CDR1 SNHLY, CDR2 FYNNEI. The CDR3 covers 22 residues. CDR3 in amino acids: CASSLQGGSGTGGIFGLQPQHF. The DNA of the CDR3 is TGTGCCAGCAGTCTCCAAGGGGGTTCCGGGACAGGGGGCATTTTCGGACTTCAGCCCCAGCATTTT.

V and J are TRBV7-2 and TRBJ1-1; weak D call: TRBD1 (6 bases). Germline lookup yields CDR1 SGHTA and CDR2 FQGNSA. Between the trimmed V and J ends, which lost 6 bases and 5 bases, there was a span of 13 bases. The CDR3 runs 13 residues. The CDR3 DNA reads TGTGCCAGCAGTAAAGGGAGGGGGACTGAAGCTTTCTTT. Translated, it gives CASSKGRGTEAFF.

The genes are TRBV4-3 and TRBJ1-2, with TRBD1 as a possible D gene (6 bases). This CDR3 spans 15 amino acids. Germline CDR1 is LGHNA and CDR2 is YSLEER. With 1 base removed from V and 6 bases from J, the gap between germline ends came to 15 bases. The CDR3 DNA sequence: TGCGCCAGCAGCCAAGTGGCGCAGGGGTTAGATGGCTACACCTTC. Amino acids: CASSQVAQGLDGYTF.

The rearrangement joins TRBV11-2 to TRBJ2-5, with a weak D call TRBD2 (7 bases). CDR3 length equals 16 residues. V gave up 1 base and J gave up 4 bases, with 16 bases separating them. Germline CDR1 is SGHAT and CDR2 is FQNNGV. The CDR3 nucleotides are TGTGCCAGCAGCTTAGGGGCGGGGGCAGGCCTAGAGACCCAGTACTTC. This encodes CASSLGAGAGLETQYF.

This clone has only a few counts. The chain combines TRBV6-5 with TRBJ2-7; 11 bases are shared with TRBD2. Per the germline V gene, CDR1 is MNHEY and CDR2 is SVGAGI. Trimming at V came to 5 bases and at J to 2 bases, leaving 2 bases not matched to a gene. This CDR3 is 14 amino acids long. The CDR3 spells CASSKTSGTYEQYF. The CDR3 nucleotides read TGTGCCAGCAGTAAGACTAGCGGGACCTACGAGCAGTACTTC.

V and J are TRBV19 and TRBJ1-2; D might be TRBD1 (5 bases). The V end was cut by 5 bases, the J end by 2 bases, with 12 bases between. Germline V lookup: CDR1 LNHDA, CDR2 SQIVND (reference sequence). This CDR3 has 14 residues. CDR3: CASSESQANYGYTF. The CDR3 DNA sequence: TGTGCCAGTAGTGAATCACAGGCAAACTATGGCTACACCTTC.

Only a few counts were recorded for this clone. The chain carries TRBV5-5 and TRBJ2-7, with TRBD2 matching 12 bases. This CDR3 comprises 15 residues. Germline lookup yields CDR1 SGHKS and CDR2 YYEKEE (reference sequence). With V trimmed by 4 bases and J by 2 bases, 4 bases remained unmatched. The CDR3 protein is CASSEGLAGTYEQYF. CDR3 coding DNA: TGTGCCAGCAGCGAGGGACTAGCGGGCACCTACGAGCAGTACTTC.

Here the CDR3 DNA reads TGTGCCAGCAGCCCCAATAGAGAGACTGAAGCTTTCTTT. Protein sequence: CASSPNRETEAFF. The chain couples TRBV7-9 to TRBJ1-1; D call uncertain. Trimming pared 5 bases from V and 5 bases from J, leaving 12 bases between. This CDR3 spans 13 amino acids. The V gene's germline CDR1 is SEHNR and CDR2 FQNEAQ (reference sequence).

The chain uses TRBV7-9 and TRBJ1-4; 9 positions match TRBD1. Trimming took 4 bases from V and 4 from J; bases not matched to a gene: 7. The CDR3 is 16 amino acids. Germline V lookup: CDR1 SEHNR, CDR2 FQNEAQ (reference sequence). Here the CDR3 reads CASSSTGQGYNEKLFF. CDR3 sequence (DNA): TGTGCCAGCAGCTCTACGGGACAGGGTTATAATGAAAAACTGTTTTTT.

This sequence joins TRBV19 and TRBJ1-4; TRBD1 matches 9 bases. The CDR3 contains 15 residues. Trimming took 7 bases from V and 6 from J; bases not matched to a gene: 9. The germline CDR1 and CDR2 sequences are LNHDA and SQIVND (reference sequence). CDR3 sequence (DNA): TGTGCCAGTACGACCGGACAGGGGCTTTATGAAAAACTGTTTTTT. Protein product: CASTTGQGLYEKLFF.

The chain uses TRBV30 and TRBJ1-2; no clear D gene. V was pared by 5 bases and J by 4 bases, with 14 bases between. Germline CDR1 GTSNPN, CDR2 SVGIG (reference sequence). This CDR3 is built from 13 residues. CDR3 in DNA: TGTGCCTGGGGGGTTGGTGGCAGCTATGGCTACACCTTC. Its protein is CAWGVGGSYGYTF.

The chain couples TRBV19 to TRBJ2-1; 8 bases match TRBD2. CDR3 length equals 16 residues. Trimming cost V 3 bases and J 2 bases; bases outside gene matches: 6. Germline lookup yields CDR1 LNHDA and CDR2 SQIVND (reference sequence). The DNA for the CDR3 is TGTGCCAGTAGTATTTCTCCGGGACTAGCCTACAATGAGCAGTTCTTC. Translation gives CASSISPGLAYNEQFF.

The chain recombines TRBV2 with TRBJ2-7, with D perhaps matching TRBD2 (6 bases). Trimming removed 0 bases from V and 4 bases from J, with 13 bases in between. This CDR3 comprises 15 residues. Germline values: CDR1 SNHLY, CDR2 FYNNEI. CDR3: CASSEARGDWYEQYF. DNA for the CDR3: TGTGCCAGCAGTGAAGCGCGGGGCGATTGGTACGAGCAGTACTTC.

J is TRBJ1-6 and V is TRBV5-1; 10 bases fit TRBD1. Per the germline V gene, CDR1 is SGHRS and CDR2 is YFSETQ. Unmatched junction bases numbered 4, after V lost 0 bases and J lost 7 bases. The CDR3 runs to 16 residues. This CDR3 is CASSLGQGAGNSPLHF. The CDR3 DNA follows: TGCGCCAGCAGCTTGGGACAGGGGGCAGGGAATTCACCCCTCCACTTT.

The J gene is TRBJ2-5, the V gene TRBV7-8; no clear D gene. CDR1 is SGHVS, CDR2 FQNEAQ, per germline. With 5 bases removed from V and 4 bases from J, the gap between germline ends came to 5 bases. This CDR3 is built from 11 residues. The CDR3 sequence is CASSPVETQYF. CDR3 coding DNA: TGTGCCAGCAGCCCTGTAGAGACCCAGTACTTC.

V usage is TRBV28 and J usage is TRBJ1-5; 7 positions agree with TRBD1. This CDR3 comprises 15 residues. V shed 5 bases, J shed 3 bases, and the junction held 7 bases outside the gene matches. Germline lookup yields CDR1 MDHEN and CDR2 SYDVKM. The CDR3 reads CASSLRDSFNQPQHF. The CDR3 bases are TGTGCCAGCAGTCTCAGGGACAGCTTCAATCAGCCCCAGCATTTT.